The 22 T cell receptor beta chains given below trace back to one sample, sequenced in a study of cytotoxic CD8 clonotypes in ibrutinib-treated CLL. The table came from immunoSEQ multiplex PCR; TCRdb's copy has only in-frame clones and leaves some out. The sample yields about 140,000 clones, 76% seen once. Sample: PBMCs, taken after 24 months of ibrutinib treatment. These receptors originate from a human donor with chronic lymphocytic leukemia.

This chain uses TRBV11-3 with TRBJ2-2; TRBD2 might be the D (5 bases). CDR1 and CDR2 (germline): SGHNT, YENEEA. The V gene lost 1 base and the J gene lost 4 bases, with 7 bases spanning the gap. The CDR3 is 14 amino acids. CDR3 in DNA: TGTGCCAGCAGCTTAGTAGCGAGCACCGGGGAGCTGTTTTTT. This sequence encodes CASSLVASTGELFF.

In this sample, this clone turned up a few times. The chain combines TRBV4-2 with TRBJ1-6; TRBD1 is a possible D gene (5 bases). Trimming left V 1 base short and J 10 bases short, with 20 bases between. The CDR3 contains 17 residues. The germline V gene encodes CDR1 LGHNA and CDR2 YNFKEQ. The CDR3 region is CASSQVLGQAMWSPLHF. The CDR3 DNA follows: TGTGCCAGCAGCCAAGTCTTGGGGCAGGCGATGTGGTCACCCCTCCACTTT.

This clone was recorded a few times. In DNA form, the CDR3 reads TGTGCCAGCAGCCCCGTGGAGGGGGGGCGCGGGACCCAGTACTTC. Residues: CASSPVEGGRGTQYF. This rearrangement joins TRBV6-5 to TRBJ2-5; D possibly corresponds to TRBD2 (7 bases). Germline V lookup: CDR1 MNHEY, CDR2 SVGAGI. The CDR3 is 15 amino acids. V was trimmed by 6 bases and J by 7 bases, leaving 21 bases between them.

This chain connects TRBV10-3 to TRBJ1-6; D not certain. This CDR3 spans 13 amino acids. The V gene's germline CDR1 is ENHRY and CDR2 SYGVKD. Trimming removed 7 bases from V and 6 bases from J, with 10 bases in between. The CDR3 sequence is CAIKVAVNSPLHF. CDR3 DNA sequence: TGTGCCATCAAGGTGGCCGTTAATTCACCCCTCCACTTT.

This chain joins TRBV5-6 and TRBJ2-5; D assignment may be TRBD1 or TRBD2 (6 bases each). Trimming removed 0 bases at V and 5 bases at J, with 14 bases between. The CDR3 runs to 15 residues. Germline V gene sequence: CDR1 SGHDT, CDR2 YYEEEE. The CDR3 bases are TGTGCCAGCAGCTTGGTGCCCCTAGGGGGGGAGACCCAGTACTTC. This gives the protein CASSLVPLGGETQYF. Drawing the rest from reference TRBV5-6 and TRBJ2-5, the complete variable domain is DAGVTQSPTHLIKTRGQQVTLRCSPKSGHDTVSWYQQALGQGPQFIFQYYEEEERQRGNFPDRFSGHQFPNYSSELNVNALLLGDSALYLCASSLVPLGGETQYFGPGTRLLVL.

The chain joins TRBV5-1 to TRBJ1-2, with TRBD1 matching over 7 bases. With 3 bases clipped from V and 3 bases from J, the junction kept 8 bases outside the gene matches. CDR1 and CDR2 from the germline V gene are SGHRS and YFSETQ. The CDR3 loop spans 15 amino acids. The DNA of the CDR3 is TGCGCCAGCAGCTCCAGACAGGGTGTTCACTATGGCTACACCTTC. This codes for CASSSRQGVHYGYTF.

J is TRBJ1-3 and V is TRBV5-1; the D gene is possibly TRBD1 (5 bases). V was clipped by 7 bases and J by 2 bases, with 10 bases between them. Germline-derived CDR1 and CDR2 are SGHRS and YFSETQ. This CDR3 has 13 amino acids. This chain's CDR3 is CASRRGAGNTIYF. CDR3 DNA sequence: TGCGCCAGCCGGAGAGGGGCTGGAAACACCATATATTTT.

The gene calls are TRBV27 and TRBJ1-6; no clear D. V shed 3 bases and J shed 7 bases, with 4 bases lying between them. The CDR3 is 12 residues long. Germline assignment: CDR1 MNHEY and CDR2 SMNVEV (reference sequence). Here the CDR3 reads CASSFPNSPLHF. The CDR3 DNA is TGTGCCAGCAGTTTCCCCAATTCACCCCTCCACTTT.

This clone appeared once. The chain combines TRBV30 with TRBJ2-7; no clear D gene. CDR3 length: 12 amino acids. Germline V gene lookup returns CDR1 GTSNPN and CDR2 SVGIG (reference sequence). With 2 bases removed from V and 8 bases from J, the gap between germline ends came to 13 bases. The CDR3 is CAWSFGSAQQYF. The CDR3, as DNA: TGTGCCTGGAGTTTTGGTTCGGCCCAGCAGTACTTC.

V and J are TRBV28 and TRBJ2-7, with TRBD2 matching 9 bases. The CDR3 spans 14 residues. Germline V lookup: CDR1 MDHEN, CDR2 SYDVKM. The ends lost 5 bases at V and 6 bases at J; junction bases unmatched: 8. Here the CDR3 reads CASSPSGLAREQYF. The CDR3 DNA reads as TGTGCCAGCAGTCCCTCGGGACTAGCTCGCGAGCAGTACTTC.

The V and J genes are TRBV6-5 and TRBJ2-1; 9 nucleotides align to TRBD2. CDR3 length: 14 residues. The germline V gene encodes CDR1 MNHEY and CDR2 SVGAGI. Trimming at V came to 5 bases and at J to 6 bases, leaving 5 bases not matched to a gene. The CDR3 DNA reads TGTGCCAGCAGTCGGCGGGAGGGCCCCAATGAGCAGTTCTTC. Residues: CASSRREGPNEQFF.

This clone came up a few times. The chain combines TRBV18 with TRBJ2-7; D ambiguous. Germline V CDR1 and CDR2: KGHSH, LQKENI. CDR3 length: 12 amino acids. The V end lost 2 bases, the J end lost 5 bases, and 7 bases lay between the germline ends. CDR3 DNA: TGTGCCAGCTCACCAGCCAGCAACGAGCAGTACTTC. It translates to CASSPASNEQYF.

The V call is TRBV27, the J call TRBJ2-4; TRBD1 matches 8 bases. CDR3 length: 14 amino acids. V shed 5 bases, J shed 5 bases, and the junction held 5 bases outside the gene matches. Germline CDR1 is MNHEY and CDR2 is SMNVEV (reference sequence). Written as DNA, the CDR3 is TGTGCCAGCAGTCCCGGGACAGGAGAAAACATTCAGTACTTC. Translation: CASSPGTGENIQYF.

This chain links TRBV6-5 with TRBJ2-7, with 9 bases that match TRBD2. After removal of 7 bases from V and 7 bases from J, the junction contained 8 bases not matched to a gene. This CDR3 contains 13 residues. Germline CDR1 is MNHEY and CDR2 is SVGAGI. In DNA form, the CDR3 reads TGTGCCAGCATGCGGGGGGGGCCCGGGGAGCAGTACTTC. This codes for CASMRGGPGEQYF.

The rearrangement joins TRBV6-1 to TRBJ2-1; 11 nucleotides line up with TRBD1. J gave up 0 bases and V 4 bases, and 8 bases lay outside the gene matches. CDR3 length: 18 amino acids. The germline V gene encodes CDR1 MNHNS and CDR2 SASEGT. This CDR3 is CASSAGTGGKSSYNEQFF. The CDR3 DNA reads as TGTGCCAGCAGTGCCGGGACAGGGGGAAAGAGCTCCTACAATGAGCAGTTCTTC.

This chain links TRBV10-3 with TRBJ1-1; no firm D call. Germline CDR1 reads ENHRY; CDR2 reads SYGVKD. The CDR3 consists of 14 residues. Trimming left V 1 base short and J 0 bases short, with 6 bases between. Here the CDR3 reads CAISEFQMNTEAFF. In DNA, the CDR3 is TGTGCCATCAGTGAGTTTCAGATGAACACTGAAGCTTTCTTT.

There are many counts of this clone. J is TRBJ1-1 and V is TRBV5-1, with 11 bases identical to TRBD1. CDR1 and CDR2 from the germline V gene are SGHRS and YFSETQ. After removal of 0 bases from V and 6 bases from J, the junction contained 4 bases not matched to a gene. CDR3 length: 15 amino acids. CDR3 DNA sequence: TGCGCCAGCAGCTTGGCTGGGGACAGGGGGTCTGAAGCTTTCTTT. It encodes CASSLAGDRGSEAFF.

The gene calls are TRBV5-1 and TRBJ1-2, with D hard to call. CDR1 and CDR2 from the germline V gene are SGHRS and YFSETQ. V was pared by 4 bases and J by 6 bases, with 13 bases between. The CDR3 is made up of 13 amino acids. The CDR3 DNA reads TGCGCCAGCAGCCCCGCGGGGAGCGATGGCTACACCTTC. It specifies CASSPAGSDGYTF.

This clone was counted many times. The CDR3 reads CASRDVVAGPYEQYF. The CDR3 region has the DNA TGTGCCAGCAGGGACGTGGTAGCGGGCCCCTACGAGCAGTACTTC. The rearrangement joins TRBV2 to TRBJ2-7, with 7 bases identical to TRBD2. The CDR3 covers 15 residues. V shed 6 bases, J shed 2 bases, and the junction held 10 bases outside the gene matches. The V gene's germline CDR1 is SNHLY and CDR2 FYNNEI.

The chain links TRBV28 to TRBJ2-7; D gene unclear. With 5 bases removed from V and 2 bases from J, the gap between germline ends came to 10 bases. There are 13 residues in the CDR3. Germline values: CDR1 MDHEN, CDR2 SYDVKM. This CDR3 is CASSPPRAYEQYF. CDR3 coding DNA: TGTGCCAGCAGTCCCCCCCGGGCCTACGAGCAGTACTTC.

The CDR3 nucleotides read TGTGCCAGCAGCGGGGGAACGAACACCGGGGAGCTGTTTTTT. It translates to CASSGGTNTGELFF. This sequence joins TRBV7-3 and TRBJ2-2, with D tentatively TRBD1 or TRBD2 (5 bases each). The CDR3 sequence is 14 residues long. V was cut by 5 bases and J by 0 bases, with 7 bases left in between. The germline gives CDR1 SGHTA, CDR2 FQGTGA. Filled out from reference TRBV7-3 and TRBJ2-2, the complete variable domain reads GAGVSQTPSNKVTEKGKYVELRCDPISGHTALYWYRQSLGQGPEFLIYFQGTGAADDSGLPNDRFFAVRPEGSVSTLKIQRTERGDSAVYLCASSGGTNTGELFFGEGSRLTVL.

The rearrangement uses TRBV7-2 and TRBJ1-5; D gene unclear. The CDR3 spans 14 residues. Looked up from germline, CDR1 is SGHTA and CDR2 is FQGNSA. V was trimmed by 1 base and J by 0 bases, leaving 4 bases between them. The CDR3 DNA reads TGTGCCAGCAGCTTAGGGCATAGCAATCAGCCCCAGCATTTT. Translating it yields CASSLGHSNQPQHF.